The text below deals with one T cell receptor beta chain. This clonotype occurred a few times. Its antigen is unknown. No base quality information exists; no much larger clone differs at one position. The sequencer listed for this sample is Illumina MiSeq. The public sequencing data were trimmed at Q25 with fastp and processed into clonotypes with MiXCR by TCRdb, which kept only in-frame beta chains. Each record represents a unique CDR3 protein, reported with the most common genes and DNA among its rows. This sample comprises roughly 63,000 distinct CDR3 sequences, about 20% of them detected only once. The top ten hold approximately 2.4% of the sample. The sample is drawn from a study of lung T cells in sarcoidosis with Löfgren's syndrome (dated by TCRdb to the late 2010s). In terms of the full investigation: Sarcoidosis was characterized as a granulomatous disease that mainly affects the lungs and features an accumulation of CD4+ T cells in bronchoalveolar lavage fluid. The repertoire analyses centered on Lofgren's syndrome patients.

The CDR3 spans 14 residues, from the cysteine through the phenylalanine. Only the CDR3 DNA stays, 42 bases, in frame from base 1. The junction shows trimming of 0 bases on V and 3 bases on J, plus 7 bases between the germline ends. As encoded in the germline V gene, CDR1 is SGHTA while CDR2 is FQGTGA. The full study reports these points: CDR3 motifs in TRAV12-1 and TRBV2 were reported to be shared across several Lofgren's syndrome patients, which suggests public CD4+ TCR repertoires. When alphabeta pairing was analyzed, TRAV12-1 tended to pair preferentially with TRBV2, and the resulting paired TCRs displayed CDR3 homology. Compared with control subjects, Lofgren's syndrome patients reportedly showed the greatest expansion in the V gene segments TRAV12-1 and TRBV2. Recognition of a sarcoidosis-associated antigen was only suggested; the antigen itself remained putative and unidentified.

The TCR comes from a human donor with sarcoidosis (Löfgren's syndrome or another form), or a control subject (not recorded which). The chain couples TRBV7-3 to TRBJ2-3, with no reliable assignment of the D segment. Sequencing used CD4+ T cells from PBMCs. CDR3 sequence: CASSLTGLTDTQYF. The nucleotides read TGTGCCAGCAGCTTAACGGGCTTGACAGATACGCAGTATTTT. Beyond the CDR3, the reference TRBV7-3 and TRBJ2-3 genes provide the residues; the full variable domain reads: GAGVSQTPSNKVTEKGKYVELRCDPISGHTALYWYRQSLGQGPEFLIYFQGTGAADDSGLPNDRFFAVRPEGSVSTLKIQRTERGDSAVYLCASSLTGLTDTQYFGPGTRLTVL.